Following are 15 T cell receptor beta chains from one sample sequenced in a study of blood T cells in healthy people across ages. Next came a second PCR, run for roughly 6 to 11 cycles, which used a sample-barcoded 5' primer along with a J-beta primer mix. TCRdb reprocessed the 5' RACE reads via MiXCR and lists one record per CDR3 protein. The sample lists around 600,000 distinct CDR3 sequences; more than 45% were seen once. Material for sequencing was blood. These receptor sequences come from a man older than 75 in good health.

The sample holds many counts of this clonotype. The chain uses TRBV6-6 and TRBJ2-5, with TRBD2 matching 7 bases. With 6 bases clipped from V and 5 bases from J, the junction kept 12 bases outside the gene matches. This CDR3 has 15 amino acids. Germline-derived CDR1 and CDR2 are MNHNY and SVGAGI (reference sequence). The CDR3 is CASSVGTTLGETQYF. CDR3 sequence (DNA): TGTGCCAGCAGCGTTGGGACTACCCTCGGGGAGACCCAGTACTTC.

This rearrangement joins TRBV12-3 or TRBV12-4 to TRBJ2-7, with 7 bases identical to TRBD2. The CDR3 loop spans 15 amino acids. With V trimmed by 7 bases and J by 0 bases, 9 bases remained unmatched. CDR3 amino acids: CASTRRGSYSYEQYF. The DNA of the CDR3 is TGTGCCAGCACCAGACGCGGGAGTTACTCCTACGAGCAGTACTTC.

The table lists this clonotype with a few counts. CDR3 DNA sequence: TGCAGCTCTTGTGGGAGCGGGGGGTCAGATACGCAGTATTTT. Translation: CSSCGSGGSDTQYF. The chain uses TRBV29-1 and TRBJ2-3; 9 nucleotides agree with TRBD2. The germline CDR1 and CDR2 sequences are SQVTM and ANQGSEA. The CDR3 is 14 amino acids. V was clipped by 8 bases and J by 4 bases; unmatched bases: 10.

V is TRBV5-1 and J is TRBJ1-1; no firm D call. The germline V gene has CDR1 SGHRS and CDR2 YFSETQ. This CDR3 has 15 amino acids. V was clipped by 0 bases and J by 0 bases, with 9 bases between them. This CDR3 is CASSLGDSLNTEAFF. The CDR3, as DNA: TGCGCCAGCAGCTTGGGGGATAGTCTGAACACTGAAGCTTTCTTT.

V is TRBV11-2 and J is TRBJ2-6; D ambiguous. This CDR3 region has 16 residues. Per germline, CDR1 SGHAT and CDR2 FQNNGV. V shed 3 bases and J shed 0 bases, with 9 bases lying between them. The CDR3 here is CASSLAISSGANVLTF. The DNA for the CDR3 is TGTGCCAGCAGCTTGGCAATTAGCTCTGGGGCCAACGTCCTGACTTTC.

This rearrangement joins TRBV29-1 to TRBJ2-7, with 9 nucleotides matching TRBD2. The J call may be in error: the DNA end matches TRBJ2-5 better. Germline CDR1 is SQVTM and CDR2 is ANQGSEA. This CDR3 has 13 residues. The CDR3 region is CSVDSSGMETQYF. In DNA, the CDR3 is TGCAGCGTTGATTCTAGCGGGATGGAGACCCAGTACTTC.

This clonotype occurred a few times. The chain recombines TRBV12-3 or TRBV12-4 with TRBJ2-7, with 9 bases aligning to TRBD1. Unmatched junction bases numbered 4, after V lost 2 bases and J lost 5 bases. The CDR3 is 14 amino acids. CDR3 amino acids: CASSLSQGANEQYF. The CDR3 DNA reads TGTGCCAGCAGTTTATCACAGGGGGCGAACGAGCAGTACTTC.

This clonotype was seen more than once but under ten times. The chain is built from TRBV29-1 and TRBJ2-1; D ambiguous. The length of the CDR3 is 12 residues. Trimming left V 4 bases short and J 9 bases short, with 13 bases between. From germline, CDR1 is SQVTM and CDR2 ANQGSEA. The CDR3 DNA reads TGCAGCGTTGCACCCCAGGCTGTTGAGCAGTTCTTC. As protein: CSVAPQAVEQFF.

The rearrangement links TRBV7-9 to TRBJ2-5; D not certain. V lost 3 bases and J lost 4, with 9 bases in between. Germline loops: CDR1 SEHNR, CDR2 FQNEAQ (reference sequence). CDR3 length: 13 amino acids. DNA for the CDR3: TGTGCCAGCAGCTTCGGTCCAACAGAGACCCAGTACTTC. This encodes CASSFGPTETQYF.

This clonotype was detected ten times or more. The rearrangement joins TRBV6-5 to TRBJ2-2, with D possibly matching TRBD1 (6 bases). The length of the CDR3 is 15 residues. V dropped 5 bases and J dropped 0 bases, with 10 bases sitting between them. The germline gives CDR1 MNHEY, CDR2 SVGAGI. Written as DNA, the CDR3 is TGTGCCAGCAGTCGACAGGAAACGAACACCGGGGAGCTGTTTTTT. As protein: CASSRQETNTGELFF.

This chain uses TRBV29-1 with TRBJ2-5; 9 bases line up with TRBD2. The CDR3 length is 14 residues. CDR1 and CDR2 (germline): SQVTM, ANQGSEA. Trimming cost V 4 bases and J 5 bases; bases outside gene matches: 8. The DNA of the CDR3 is TGCAGCGTTGTGAAGCGGGGGGCGTGGGAGACCCAGTACTTC. Its protein is CSVVKRGAWETQYF.

This clonotype occurred many times. The chain recombines TRBV28 with TRBJ2-7, with 8 bases aligning to TRBD2. The CDR3 runs 15 residues. V shed 1 base and J 4 bases; nucleotides not matched to a gene: 6. CDR1 is MDHEN, CDR2 SYDVKM, per germline. CDR3 loop: CASSLYSGRSYEQYF. CDR3 in DNA: TGTGCCAGCAGTTTATACAGCGGGAGATCTTACGAGCAGTACTTC.

The chain joins TRBV24-1 to TRBJ2-3; TRBD1 might be the D (5 bases). This CDR3 spans 15 amino acids. Germline CDR1 reads KGHDR; CDR2 reads SFDVKD. The ends were cut back, 7 bases at V and 0 bases at J, with 13 bases in the middle. CDR3 bases: TGTGCCACCAGCAAGGGGTACCGAAGCACAGATACGCAGTATTTT. This translates into CATSKGYRSTDTQYF.

This chain connects TRBV9 to TRBJ2-3, with D unclear. Germline CDR1 reads SGDLS; CDR2 reads YYNGEE. This CDR3 has 14 amino acids. The ends were cut back, 2 bases at V and 2 bases at J, with 9 bases in the middle. In DNA form, the CDR3 reads TGTGCCAGCAGCGTCTCCCCCCTCACAGATACGCAGTATTTT. Amino acid sequence: CASSVSPLTDTQYF.

The chain recombines TRBV2 with TRBJ2-6; no firm D call. This CDR3 is built from 14 residues. In germline, CDR1 is SNHLY, CDR2 FYNNEI. The germline V and J ends were trimmed by 9 bases and 0 bases, with 9 bases remaining between them. The CDR3 protein is CARQTDSGANVLTF. DNA of the CDR3: TGTGCCAGACAGACTGACTCTGGGGCCAACGTCCTGACTTTC.